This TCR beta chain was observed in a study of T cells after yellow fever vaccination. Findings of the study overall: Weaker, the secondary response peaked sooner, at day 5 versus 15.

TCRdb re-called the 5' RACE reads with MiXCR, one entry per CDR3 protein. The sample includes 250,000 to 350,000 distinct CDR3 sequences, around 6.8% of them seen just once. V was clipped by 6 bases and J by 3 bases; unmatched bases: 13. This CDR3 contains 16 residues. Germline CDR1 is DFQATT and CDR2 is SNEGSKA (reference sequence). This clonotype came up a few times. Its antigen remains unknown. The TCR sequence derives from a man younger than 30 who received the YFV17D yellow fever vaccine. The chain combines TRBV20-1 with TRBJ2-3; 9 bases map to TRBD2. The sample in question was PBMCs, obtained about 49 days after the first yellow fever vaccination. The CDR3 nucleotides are TGCAGTGCCCCGCCGGGTAGGCGGGGGGGAACAGATACGCAGTATTTT. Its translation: CSAPPGRRGGTDTQYF.